The entry that follows covers one T cell receptor beta chain sequence. As originally analysed: Estimated nucleated cell counts came from reference gene primer amplification. Here immunoSEQ multiplex PCR was the method, and the copy in TCRdb shows in-frame clones only, minus some. D and trimming were read from the DNA, whereas the V and J calls and clone size are those reported in that table. The sample lists about 110,000 clones, about 90% occurring once. The sample is drawn from a study of blood T cell repertoires in COVID-19. The CDR3 loop spans 14 amino acids. Germline-derived CDR1 and CDR2 are ENHRY and SYGVKD. Trimming shortened V by 2 bases and J by 7 bases, and 14 bases separated the two germline ends.

Sequenced material: peripheral blood. The chain joins TRBV10-3 to TRBJ1-2; D gene unclear. This receptor was identified in a human donor in a cohort sampled during active COVID-19. The CDR3 DNA sequence: TGTGCCATCAGTGAGGAGTCGGGTTCCTCTGGCTACACCTTC. It translates to CAISEESGSSGYTF.